The subject of this entry is one TCR beta chain. This sample is part of a study of T-cell memory formation after mild COVID-19. The CDR3 sequence is 15 residues long. The germline V and J ends were trimmed by 2 bases and 1 base, with 9 bases remaining between them. Germline CDR1 and CDR2: MNHEY and SVGEGT. TCRdb itself ran the 5' RACE reads through MiXCR, one entry per CDR3 protein. Of approximately 570,000 distinct CDR3 sequences listed, 18% are singletons. This clonotype was sampled from an adult woman who had mild COVID-19 (a few samples of this study predate the infection). Cell type and time point are not known. Sequences were obtained from PBMCs or a T cell subset sorted from them (not recorded which). The rearrangement uses TRBV6-2 or TRBV6-3 and TRBJ2-4; the D is unclear. CDR3 region: CASSYSSMAKNIQYF. CDR3 in DNA: TGTGCCAGCAGTTACAGTTCGATGGCCAAAAACATTCAGTACTTC.